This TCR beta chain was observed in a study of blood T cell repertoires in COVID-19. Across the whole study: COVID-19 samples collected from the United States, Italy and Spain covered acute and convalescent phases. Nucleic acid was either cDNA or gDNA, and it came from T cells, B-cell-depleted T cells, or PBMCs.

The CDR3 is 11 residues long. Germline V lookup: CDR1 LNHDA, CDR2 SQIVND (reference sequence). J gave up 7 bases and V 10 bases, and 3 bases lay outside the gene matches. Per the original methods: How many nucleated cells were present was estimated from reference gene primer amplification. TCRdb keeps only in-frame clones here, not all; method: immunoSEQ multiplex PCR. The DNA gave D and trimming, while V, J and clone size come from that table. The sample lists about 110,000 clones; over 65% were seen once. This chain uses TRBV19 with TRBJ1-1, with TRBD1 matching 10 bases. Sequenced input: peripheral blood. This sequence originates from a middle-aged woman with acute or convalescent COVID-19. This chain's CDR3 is CAIRDRGEAFF. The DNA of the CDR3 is TGTGCCATCCGGGACAGGGGTGAAGCTTTCTTT.